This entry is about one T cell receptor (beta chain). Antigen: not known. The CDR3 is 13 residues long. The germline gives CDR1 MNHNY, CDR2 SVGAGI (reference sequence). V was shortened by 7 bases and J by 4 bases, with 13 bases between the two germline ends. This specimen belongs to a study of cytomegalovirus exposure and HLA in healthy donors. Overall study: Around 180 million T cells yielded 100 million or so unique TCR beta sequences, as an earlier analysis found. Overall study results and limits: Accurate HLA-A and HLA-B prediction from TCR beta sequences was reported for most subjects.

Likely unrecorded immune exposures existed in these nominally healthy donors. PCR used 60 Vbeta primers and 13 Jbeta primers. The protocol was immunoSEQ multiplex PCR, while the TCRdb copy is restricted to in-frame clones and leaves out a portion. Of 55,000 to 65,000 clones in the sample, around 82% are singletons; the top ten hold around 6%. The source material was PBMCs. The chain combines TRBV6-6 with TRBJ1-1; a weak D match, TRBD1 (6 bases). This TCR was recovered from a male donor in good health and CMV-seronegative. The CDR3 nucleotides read TGTGCCAGCAATCTACAGGGAAGCACTGAAGCTTTCTTT. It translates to CASNLQGSTEAFF.